This T cell receptor (beta chain) was recorded in a study of response to subunit inactivated influenza vaccine. From the RT-PCR reads, TCRdb called clonotypes with MiXCR, one entry per CDR3 protein. The repertoire holds 550,000 to 800,000 distinct CDR3 sequences, with about 15% as singletons. This clonotype was observed a few times. The antigen is not known. Overall study results and limits: Few new T cells, the authors suggested, are recruited by each seasonal influenza vaccination.

J was trimmed by 2 bases and V by 1 base; bases with no gene match: 3. Germline values: CDR1 SGHRS, CDR2 YFSETQ. This CDR3 contains 15 residues. Sequencing was performed on PBMCs from blood, taken less than 15 days before vaccination. The chain uses TRBV5-1 and TRBJ2-5, with TRBD1 identical over 9 bases. The TCR originated in a man aged 45-65 years who received an inactivated influenza vaccine. The CDR3 DNA sequence: TGCGCCAGCAGCTTGACGGGACAGGGTCAAGAGACCCAGTACTTC. Amino acid sequence: CASSLTGQGQETQYF.